A single sample gave rise to the 27 T cell receptor beta chains below, sequenced in a study of OX40 agonist ivuxolimab in advanced cancers. The repertoire was sequenced with immunoSEQ multiplex PCR; TCRdb's copy has only in-frame clones and lacks some. The sample yields about 33,000 clones, about four fifths seen once. This material consisted of CD4+ or CD8+ T cells sorted from blood, taken in a trial of the OX40 agonist ivuxolimab. Receptor source: an adult with an advanced solid tumor such as melanoma, head and neck, liver or kidney cancer.

In its sample, this clone was seen once. The chain is built from TRBV7-9 and TRBJ2-7; maybe TRBD1 (6 bases). The V end lost 5 bases, the J end lost 0 bases, and 11 bases lay between the germline ends. Germline V lookup: CDR1 SEHNR, CDR2 FQNEAQ (reference sequence). The CDR3 totals 14 residues. CDR3 residues: CASSPRGSSYEQYF. The CDR3, as DNA: TGTGCCAGCAGCCCCAGGGGCAGCTCCTACGAGCAGTACTTC.

The chain employs TRBV14 and TRBJ2-7; TRBD1 agrees at 9 bases. This CDR3 has 15 amino acids. In germline, CDR1 is SGHDN, CDR2 FVKESK. J gave up 5 bases and V 4 bases, and 9 bases lay outside the gene matches. CDR3 amino acids: CASSRGTGGVNEQYF. The CDR3, as DNA: TGTGCCAGCAGCCGTGGAACAGGGGGCGTCAACGAGCAGTACTTC. The full variable domain, with the rest looked up from reference TRBV14 and TRBJ2-7, is EAGVTQFPSHSVIEKGQTVTLRCDPISGHDNLYWYRRVMGKEIKFLLHFVKESKQDESGMPNNRFLAERTGGTYSTLKVQPAELEDSGVYFCASSRGTGGVNEQYFGPGTRLTVT.

The chain couples TRBV7-8 to TRBJ2-5; D perhaps matches TRBD1 (5 bases). Germline CDR1 is SGHVS and CDR2 is FQNEAQ. This CDR3 is 15 amino acids long. The V end lost 3 bases, the J end lost 5 bases, and 16 bases lay between the germline ends. The CDR3 loop is CASSFTQGFTETQYF. The CDR3 DNA sequence: TGTGCCAGCAGCTTTACCCAGGGATTCACGGAGACCCAGTACTTC.

This clone was picked up a small number of times. The chain links TRBV7-9 to TRBJ2-7; D gene ambiguous. Trimming removed 7 bases from V and 2 bases from J, with 12 bases in between. The CDR3 has 13 amino acids. CDR1 is SEHNR, CDR2 FQNEAQ, per germline (reference sequence). CDR3 in DNA: TGTGCCAGCACAGCTTGGGATACCTACGAGCAGTACTTC. Its protein is CASTAWDTYEQYF.

This chain joins TRBV6-5 and TRBJ1-1; D is uncertain. Germline loops: CDR1 MNHEY, CDR2 SVGAGI. Trimming left V 6 bases short and J 5 bases short, with 16 bases between. The CDR3 runs 14 residues. The CDR3 coding sequence is TGTGCCAGCAGCCCGCGCGTAACGGGGACTGAAGCTTTCTTT. This sequence encodes CASSPRVTGTEAFF.

The rearrangement links TRBV7-2 to TRBJ2-5; D unresolved. CDR1 is SGHTA and CDR2 is FQGNSA in the germline V gene. The CDR3 is 15 residues long. The V and J ends lost 5 bases and 4 bases respectively, with 17 bases between them. The CDR3 loop is CASSRTLATTETQYF. The CDR3 region has the DNA TGTGCCAGCAGCCGCACCCTGGCCACGACAGAGACCCAGTACTTC.

There are a few counts of this clone. V gene TRBV7-9 combines with J gene TRBJ1-2, with unresolved D. CDR1 is SEHNR, CDR2 FQNEAQ, per germline (reference sequence). CDR3 length: 14 amino acids. With 1 base removed from V and 3 bases from J, the gap between germline ends came to 9 bases. CDR3 in amino acids: CASSLVAAYYGYTF. CDR3 coding DNA: TGTGCCAGCAGCTTAGTGGCAGCTTACTATGGCTACACCTTC.

The genes are TRBV6-1 and TRBJ2-7, with D perhaps given as TRBD1 or TRBD2 (6 bases each). The CDR3 extends over 14 amino acids. The germline V gene has CDR1 MNHNS and CDR2 SASEGT. V was pared by 1 base and J by 4 bases, with 11 bases between. In nucleotides, the CDR3 is TGTGCCAGCAGTGAAGTAGGAGGGGGTTACGAGCAGTACTTC. Translated: CASSEVGGGYEQYF.

The V and J genes are TRBV27 and TRBJ1-2, with 7 positions matching TRBD1. V dropped 4 bases and J dropped 6; count of bases not matched to a gene: 8. The CDR3 is 14 residues long. Looked up from germline, CDR1 is MNHEY and CDR2 is SMNVEV (reference sequence). The CDR3 coding sequence is TGTGCCAGCAGTTCCCAAGGGGGCTATCATGGCTACACCTTC. Protein: CASSSQGGYHGYTF.

CDR3 protein: CATSRDRGGNYGYTF. Written as DNA, the CDR3 is TGTGCCACCAGCAGAGACCGGGGGGGAAACTATGGCTACACCTTC. The gene calls are TRBV15 and TRBJ1-2, with D possibly being TRBD1 (5 bases). This CDR3 spans 15 amino acids. The V end lost 0 bases, the J end lost 2 bases, and 10 bases lay between the germline ends. Germline-derived CDR1 and CDR2 are LNHNV and YYDKDF (reference sequence).

The V call is TRBV4-3, the J call TRBJ2-5; D is ambiguous. CDR1 and CDR2 from the germline V gene are LGHNA and YSLEER. Trimming left V 1 base short and J 4 bases short, with 16 bases between. The CDR3 runs 16 residues. CDR3 nucleotides: TGCGCCAGCAGCCAAGCCCTTCTCCGCCGACCAGAGACCCAGTACTTC. It specifies CASSQALLRRPETQYF.

The rearrangement uses TRBV28 and TRBJ1-6; D remains ambiguous. The CDR3 consists of 17 residues. Germline V gene sequence: CDR1 MDHEN, CDR2 SYDVKM. The V gene lost 1 base and the J gene lost 1 base, with 11 bases spanning the gap. CDR3 bases: TGTGCCAGCAGTTTATTTTCTCCGGGGTCCTATAATTCACCCCTCCACTTT. The encoded protein is CASSLFSPGSYNSPLHF.

V is TRBV7-2 and J is TRBJ2-2; either TRBD1 or TRBD2 may fit D (6 bases each). Trimming shortened V by 6 bases and J by 11 bases, and 22 bases separated the two germline ends. Germline V gene data show CDR1 as SGHTA and CDR2 as FQGNSA. The CDR3 spans 15 residues. The CDR3 coding sequence is TGTGCCAGCAGGCACGGGGGCAGGCCGAACGTAGAGCTGTTTTTT. Translating gives CASRHGGRPNVELFF. Based on the CDR3 plus reference TRBV7-2 and TRBJ2-2, the full variable domain is GAGVSQSPSNKVTEKGKDVELRCDPISGHTALYWYRQSLGQGLEFLIYFQGNSAPDKSGLPSDRFSAERTGGSVSTLTIQRTQQEDSAVYLCASRHGGRPNVELFFGEGSRLTVL.

This clone has only a few counts. A junction boundary mismatches the germline segment, possibly from a read error. The rearrangement uses TRBV27 and TRBJ2-7, with a tentative D call TRBD2 (5 bases). The CDR3 runs 13 residues. Germline CDR1 and CDR2: MNHEY and SMNVEV (reference sequence). The CDR3 loop reads CASSLFSGDEQYF. The CDR3 region has the DNA TGTGCCAGCAGCTTATTTTCCGGGGACGAGCAGTACTTC.

The genes are TRBV28 and TRBJ2-7, with D perhaps matching TRBD1 (5 bases). The CDR3 extends over 13 amino acids. Germline V gives CDR1 MDHEN, CDR2 SYDVKM. The V end lost 6 bases, the J end lost 2 bases, and 11 bases lay between the germline ends. The CDR3: CASSPGIPYEQYF. CDR3 DNA: TGTGCCAGCAGCCCAGGGATCCCCTACGAGCAGTACTTC.

The CDR3 DNA follows: TGTGCCAGCAGTGACTCGGGTGAGAACAATGAGCAGTTCTTC. Translated: CASSDSGENNEQFF. The V and J genes are TRBV6-4 and TRBJ2-1, with D hard to call. The germline V gene has CDR1 MRHNA and CDR2 SNTAGT. Trimming left V 0 bases short and J 5 bases short, with 8 bases between. There are 14 residues in the CDR3.

J is TRBJ2-7 and V is TRBV6-1; 10 bases fit TRBD1. The CDR3 length is 15 residues. Germline V gives CDR1 MNHNS, CDR2 SASEGT. Losses at the gene ends were 6 bases for V and 2 bases for J; bases not matched to a gene: 7. DNA of the CDR3: TGTGCCAGCAGCCCGGGACAGGGGAACCCCTACGAGCAGTACTTC. It yields the protein CASSPGQGNPYEQYF.

The chain uses TRBV25-1 and TRBJ1-2; no clear D gene. V was pared by 3 bases and J by 0 bases, with 11 bases between. Germline CDR1 reads MGHDK; CDR2 reads SYGVNS. The CDR3 extends over 15 amino acids. The CDR3 DNA is TGTGCCAGCAGTGACCTAGGACCGCCTAACTATGGCTACACCTTC. Amino acids: CASSDLGPPNYGYTF.

This sequence joins TRBV4-1 and TRBJ2-1; the match to TRBD2 covers 13 bases. The CDR3 runs to 16 residues. Per germline, CDR1 MGHRA and CDR2 YSYEKL. Trimming at V came to 4 bases and at J to 4 bases, leaving 4 bases not matched to a gene. For the CDR3, the DNA is TGCGCCAGCAGCCTCTCGGGACTAGCGGGGTACAATGAGCAGTTCTTC. This gives the protein CASSLSGLAGYNEQFF.

This clone was observed a few times. J is TRBJ2-3 and V is TRBV5-1, with 8 bases that match TRBD1. This CDR3 is 15 amino acids long. V dropped 0 bases and J dropped 0; count of bases not matched to a gene: 0. CDR1 is SGHRS and CDR2 is YFSETQ in the germline V gene. Written as DNA, the CDR3 is TGCGCCAGCAGCTTGGGACAGGGGAGCACAGATACGCAGTATTTT. Its protein product is CASSLGQGSTDTQYF.

The chain employs TRBV5-4 and TRBJ2-1; D not resolved. This CDR3 contains 16 residues. Germline CDR1 reads SGHNT; CDR2 reads YYREEE (reference sequence). Between the trimmed V and J ends, which lost 3 bases and 0 bases, there was a span of 13 bases. CDR3 in DNA: TGTGCCAGCAGCTCTTGGGGTACCAGCTCCTACAATGAGCAGTTCTTC. Its translation: CASSSWGTSSYNEQFF.

The gene calls are TRBV6-6 and TRBJ2-7; TRBD2 matches at 11 bases. The CDR3 is 14 amino acids. Germline V gene sequence: CDR1 MNHNY, CDR2 SVGAGI (reference sequence). Trimming cost V 2 bases and J 5 bases; bases outside gene matches: 2. Here the CDR3 DNA reads TGTGCCAGCAGTTACGTAGCGGGAGGGCACGAGCAGTACTTC. This translates into CASSYVAGGHEQYF.

The CDR3 nucleotides read TGTGCCAGCAGTGAAGTAGGGGGACAGGACGAGCAGTACTTC. Its protein product is CASSEVGGQDEQYF. The J gene is TRBJ2-7, the V gene TRBV2, with 8 bases aligning to TRBD1. Germline V gene sequence: CDR1 SNHLY, CDR2 FYNNEI. The CDR3 is made up of 14 amino acids. The V and J ends lost 1 base and 5 bases, in that order; junction bases with no gene match: 4.

This chain connects TRBV19 to TRBJ1-1; possibly TRBD1 for D (5 bases). V was clipped by 4 bases and J by 3 bases, with 15 bases between them. CDR3 length equals 15 residues. Germline values: CDR1 LNHDA, CDR2 SQIVND (reference sequence). CDR3 in DNA: TGTGCCAGTAGTACAATACAGGCGGTGGACACTGAAGCTTTCTTT. Translated, it gives CASSTIQAVDTEAFF.

This rearrangement joins TRBV28 to TRBJ2-4, with D possibly TRBD2 on 5 matching bases. The CDR3 extends over 16 amino acids. Germline CDR1 MDHEN, CDR2 SYDVKM. V dropped 3 bases and J dropped 1 base, with 13 bases sitting between them. The CDR3: CASSFPGRGAKNIQYF. DNA of the CDR3: TGTGCCAGCAGTTTTCCGGGCCGAGGGGCCAAAAACATTCAGTACTTC. Full variable domain (outside the CDR3, taken from reference TRBV28 and TRBJ2-4): DVKVTQSSRYLVKRTGEKVFLECVQDMDHENMFWYRQDPGLGLRLIYFSYDVKMKEKGDIPEGYSVSREKKERFSLILESASTNQTSMYLCASSFPGRGAKNIQYFGAGTRLSVL.

V is TRBV13 and J is TRBJ2-5; 13 positions match TRBD2. The end of the DNA aligns better with TRBJ2-7, so the J call may be wrong. The CDR3 runs to 16 residues. Per germline, CDR1 PRHDT and CDR2 FYEKMQ (reference sequence). The CDR3 reads CASSLATSGRAYEQYF. CDR3 bases: TGTGCCAGCAGCTTAGCCACTAGCGGGAGGGCTTACGAGCAGTACTTC.

A remark on this clone: It is unclear where the CDR3 begins or ends on the DNA, so no DNA is shown, and the CDR3 is as TCRdb lists it. The chain recombines TRBV28 with TRBJ2-5. The CDR3 adds up to 17 amino acids, both ends counted. The V gene's germline CDR1 is MDHEN and CDR2 SYDVKM. The CDR3 is CASSLFRGRAELEPQYF.